The 20 T cell receptor beta chains below all came from one sample that was sequenced in a study of Graves' ophthalmopathy and Graves' hyperthyroidism (dated by TCRdb to 2017 to 2018). Instrument on record: Illumina HiSeq 2000. For repertoire sequencing, TCR beta CDR3 regions were amplified from RNA transcripts. A first-round RT-PCR used HTBI primers with the Qiagen OneStep RT-PCR kit, followed by a second-round multiplex PCR, size selection and purification. TCRdb redid the processing of the public reads, applying fastp at Q25 and MiXCR, and retained in-frame beta chains. A single entry per CDR3 protein holds the most common genes and DNA from its merged rows. The sample contains 620,000 or so distinct CDR3 sequences, 22% of them found a single time. Roughly 7.4% of the sample is in the top ten clones. Sequenced material: peripheral blood. Receptors were obtained from a woman between 18 and 29 years old with stable Graves' hyperthyroidism. Some clones in this sample may be carry-over from other donors' samples. Donor details come from another sample of the same person, matched by shared clones.

Written as DNA, the CDR3 is TGCAGTGCTAGGGGACTAGCGGGACGGGAGCAGTACTTC. Its protein product is CSARGLAGREQYF. The J gene is TRBJ2-7, the V gene TRBV20-1; the match to TRBD2 covers 13 bases. Trimming took 3 bases from V and 7 from J; bases not matched to a gene: 3. Germline V gene lookup returns CDR1 DFQATT and CDR2 SNEGSKA (reference sequence). There are 13 residues in the CDR3.

This clonotype occurred a few times. V usage is TRBV7-9 and J usage is TRBJ1-1, with D possibly matching TRBD1 (6 bases). This CDR3 is built from 13 residues. Per the germline V gene, CDR1 is SEHNR and CDR2 is FQNEAQ (reference sequence). The V end was cut by 4 bases, the J end by 8 bases, with 14 bases between. DNA of the CDR3: TGTGCCAGCAGCTCCAAAGGGGGGGGAGAAGCTTTCTTT. It encodes CASSSKGGGEAFF.

This clonotype was counted many times. J is TRBJ1-2 and V is TRBV6-1; unclear D gene. CDR3 length equals 14 residues. Germline CDR1 is MNHNS and CDR2 is SASEGT. The V end was cut by 2 bases, the J end by 4 bases, with 11 bases between. CDR3 region: CASSESEVGYGYTF. The CDR3 coding sequence is TGTGCCAGCAGTGAATCGGAGGTTGGCTATGGCTACACCTTC.

This clonotype was seen many times. This chain links TRBV6-1 with TRBJ2-7; a possible D gene is TRBD1 (5 bases). Trimming took off 6 bases at V and 0 bases at J, with 15 bases between the two ends. The CDR3 loop spans 15 amino acids. The germline gives CDR1 MNHNS, CDR2 SASEGT. The CDR3 protein is CASSPPTVSSYEQYF. The DNA for the CDR3 is TGTGCCAGCAGCCCGCCGACAGTGAGCTCCTACGAGCAGTACTTC.

In regard to this clonotype: An end of the junction does not agree with germline; a read error may underlie this. The chain has TRBV15 and TRBJ2-5; 8 bases match TRBD2. The CDR3 has 13 residues. In germline, CDR1 is LNHNV, CDR2 YYDKDF (reference sequence). The CDR3 coding sequence is TGTGCCACCAGAACGGGGGGGCTGGAGACTCAGTACTTC. It translates to CATRTGGLETQYF.

This clonotype was counted many times. This chain connects TRBV6-1 to TRBJ2-5, with 12 bases fitting TRBD2. V was pared by 6 bases and J by 7 bases, with 6 bases of the junction left unmatched. CDR1 MNHNS and CDR2 SASEGT come from the germline V gene. This CDR3 has 14 amino acids. The CDR3 region is CASRTPGLAGTQYF. The CDR3 nucleotides are TGTGCCAGCAGGACACCGGGACTAGCGGGGACCCAGTACTTC.

This clonotype appeared many times. The chain has TRBV7-9 and TRBJ1-2, with 9 bases matching TRBD1. After removal of 4 bases from V and 10 bases from J, the junction contained 1 base not matched to a gene. Germline V gene sequence: CDR1 SEHNR, CDR2 FQNEAQ (reference sequence). The CDR3 is 11 amino acids. The CDR3 coding sequence is TGTGCCAGCAGCTACAGGGGGCCCTACACCTTC. Residues: CASSYRGPYTF.

Only a few counts were recorded for this clonotype. The chain combines TRBV5-1 with TRBJ2-5, with D perhaps assigned TRBD1 or TRBD2 (6 bases each). The CDR3 sequence is 14 residues long. From germline, CDR1 is SGHRS and CDR2 YFSETQ. V dropped 3 bases and J dropped 4 bases, with 13 bases sitting between them. The CDR3 loop is CASSSVPGAETQYF. CDR3 nucleotides: TGCGCCAGCAGCTCAGTACCGGGGGCAGAGACCCAGTACTTC.

The CDR3 here is CASSSPGTRNYEQYF. Here the CDR3 DNA reads TGTGCCAGCAGTTCCCCCGGGACGAGAAACTACGAGCAGTACTTC. The gene calls are TRBV6-2 or TRBV6-3 and TRBJ2-7; TRBD1 or TRBD2 may be the D gene (5 bases each). With 4 bases removed from V and 3 bases from J, the gap between germline ends came to 16 bases. CDR1 and CDR2 (germline): MNHEY, SVGEGT. The CDR3 loop spans 15 amino acids.

The V call is TRBV6-1, the J call TRBJ2-2; no definite D call. V lost 9 bases and J lost 1, with 18 bases in between. CDR1 is MNHNS and CDR2 is SASEGT in the germline V gene. The CDR3 runs to 16 residues. CDR3 sequence: CARSIDLQLNTGELFF. CDR3 nucleotides: TGTGCCAGATCGATCGACCTTCAATTGAACACCGGGGAGCTGTTTTTT.

This chain connects TRBV14 to TRBJ1-1; TRBD1 matches 7 bases. Looked up from germline, CDR1 is SGHDN and CDR2 is FVKESK. The CDR3 has 16 amino acids. J was trimmed by 1 base and V by 1 base; bases with no gene match: 6. DNA for the CDR3: TGTGCCAGCAGCCAAGGATCGGGACAGTGGAACACTGAAGCTTTCTTT. It codes for CASSQGSGQWNTEAFF. Drawing the rest from reference TRBV14 and TRBJ1-1, the complete variable domain is EAGVTQFPSHSVIEKGQTVTLRCDPISGHDNLYWYRRVMGKEIKFLLHFVKESKQDESGMPNNRFLAERTGGTYSTLKVQPAELEDSGVYFCASSQGSGQWNTEAFFGQGTRLTVV.

This rearrangement joins TRBV12-3 or TRBV12-4 to TRBJ2-7; TRBD1 agrees at 7 bases. This CDR3 has 15 amino acids. Trimming took 7 bases from V and 2 from J; bases not matched to a gene: 11. The CDR3 DNA reads as TGTGCCAGCACCCCGGGACAGACTTCCCCCTACGAGCAGTACTTC. Protein sequence: CASTPGQTSPYEQYF.

This clonotype was recorded at least ten times. The genes are TRBV29-1 and TRBJ2-5; no clear D gene. V dropped 2 bases and J dropped 5 bases, with 9 bases sitting between them. CDR1 SQVTM and CDR2 ANQGSEA come from the germline V gene. This CDR3 comprises 12 residues. The CDR3, as DNA: TGCAGCGTTGAACGGCGTCAGGAGACCCAGTACTTC. Its protein is CSVERRQETQYF.

This chain links TRBV9 with TRBJ2-5; 8 bases agree with TRBD2. The CDR3 extends over 15 amino acids. V lost 4 bases to trimming and J lost 3 bases; unmatched junction nucleotides: 8. From germline, CDR1 is SGDLS and CDR2 YYNGEE. The CDR3 nucleotides read TGTGCCAGCAGCCGGGGGGGCCGAAGGGAAGAGACCCAGTACTTC. Translated, it gives CASSRGGRREETQYF.

This clonotype showed up many times. This chain connects TRBV6-1 to TRBJ2-5, with 7 bases that match TRBD1. V dropped 0 bases and J dropped 5; count of bases not matched to a gene: 12. This CDR3 has 17 residues. Looked up from germline, CDR1 is MNHNS and CDR2 is SASEGT. The CDR3 DNA reads TGTGCCAGCAGTGAAGCTACTCCGGCAGGGGGAATGGAGACCCAGTACTTC. Amino acid sequence: CASSEATPAGGMETQYF.

There are many counts of this clonotype. The chain employs TRBV3-1 and TRBJ1-6; TRBD1 aligns across 8 bases. Germline V CDR1 and CDR2: LGHDT, YNNKEL (reference sequence). This CDR3 is built from 17 residues. Trimming at V came to 3 bases and at J to 9 bases, leaving 13 bases not matched to a gene. The CDR3: CASSHPGQGHMGSPLHF. DNA for the CDR3: TGTGCCAGCAGCCATCCCGGACAGGGCCATATGGGTTCACCCCTCCACTTT.

This clonotype was seen at least ten times. The chain has TRBV30 and TRBJ2-7, with D possibly being TRBD2 (5 bases). The CDR3 covers 14 residues. Germline V gives CDR1 GTSNPN, CDR2 SVGIG (reference sequence). The ends were cut back, 0 bases at V and 6 bases at J, with 15 bases in the middle. The DNA of the CDR3 is TGTGCCTGGAGTGTACTACTATGGGAGCCCGAGCAGTACTTC. It yields the protein CAWSVLLWEPEQYF.

This clonotype has only a few counts. This sequence joins TRBV28 and TRBJ2-5; D not certain. The CDR3 length is 11 residues. Looked up from germline, CDR1 is MDHEN and CDR2 is SYDVKM. Trimming removed 11 bases from V and 4 bases from J, with 11 bases in between. CDR3 sequence (DNA): TGTGCCTGGTCGGAAGGAGAGACCCAGTACTTC. Translating gives CAWSEGETQYF.

This clonotype was seen ten or more times. The chain uses TRBV12-3 or TRBV12-4 and TRBJ2-5; D gene uncertain. The CDR3 runs 13 residues. Deletions cut 5 bases from V and 4 bases from J, with 11 bases between. The CDR3 spells CASSPGFLETQYF. Here the CDR3 DNA reads TGTGCCAGCAGTCCCGGTTTTTTAGAGACCCAGTACTTC.

This clonotype was seen many times. CDR3 amino acids: CSVTKEDPKSFF. CDR3 sequence (DNA): TGCAGCGTTACAAAGGAGGACCCGAAAAGCTTCTTT. V and J are TRBV29-1 and TRBJ1-1; no definite D call. This CDR3 spans 12 amino acids. CDR1 SQVTM and CDR2 ANQGSEA come from the germline V gene. The V gene lost 5 bases and the J gene lost 14 bases, with 21 bases spanning the gap.